This passage covers 27 T cell receptor beta chains from one sample sequenced in a study of T cells after yellow fever vaccination. In TCRdb, the 5' RACE reads were re-called with MiXCR into one record per CDR3 protein. The repertoire consists of around 400,000 distinct CDR3 sequences, with 11% occurring once and the leading ten covering roughly 18%. Material: PBMCs, obtained on the day of the first yellow fever vaccination. All receptors derive from a man between 18 and 29 years old who received the YFV17D yellow fever vaccine.

The V call is TRBV28, the J call TRBJ2-1; 13 positions match TRBD2. V dropped 6 bases and J dropped 5; count of bases not matched to a gene: 7. In germline, CDR1 is MDHEN, CDR2 SYDVKM. The CDR3 contains 16 residues. DNA of the CDR3: TGTGCCAGCAGCCGGGGACTAGCGGGGAGGAACAATGAGCAGTTCTTC. It encodes CASSRGLAGRNNEQFF.

This clonotype was seen at least ten times. The CDR3 DNA is TGCGCCAGCAGCTTGGCCTTGGGAATGCAGGGGAACACTGAAGCTTTCTTT. Its translation: CASSLALGMQGNTEAFF. This chain joins TRBV5-1 and TRBJ1-1, with TRBD1 as a possible D gene (5 bases). Germline V lookup: CDR1 SGHRS, CDR2 YFSETQ. The CDR3 runs 17 residues. V lost 0 bases and J 1 base, leaving 16 bases between the germline ends.

V gene TRBV27 combines with J gene TRBJ2-1, with TRBD2 identical over 8 bases. The CDR3 has 15 amino acids. With 3 bases clipped from V and 7 bases from J, the junction kept 8 bases outside the gene matches. Germline assignment: CDR1 MNHEY and CDR2 SMNVEV (reference sequence). In DNA, the CDR3 is TGTGCCAGCAGTTTTCTGAGCGGGGGTGGGAATGAGCAGTTCTTC. It is translated as CASSFLSGGGNEQFF.

In this sample, this clonotype turned up many times. The V call is TRBV27, the J call TRBJ2-1, with 8 nucleotides matching TRBD2. The CDR3 spans 16 residues. The germline gives CDR1 MNHEY, CDR2 SMNVEV (reference sequence). V shed 5 bases and J 6 bases; nucleotides not matched to a gene: 12. The CDR3 DNA reads TGTGCCAGCAGTCCACCGGGGGGGGCGGGGGGCAATGAGCAGTTCTTC. Its protein is CASSPPGGAGGNEQFF.

This clonotype was found many times. The chain joins TRBV6-4 to TRBJ2-1, with a tentative D call TRBD2 (7 bases). CDR3 size: 12 residues. V lost 2 bases and J lost 12, with 11 bases in between. Per the germline V gene, CDR1 is MRHNA and CDR2 is SNTAGT. DNA for the CDR3: TGTGCCAGCAGTGACAGGGGGGGCCCGCAGTTCTTC. Encoded protein: CASSDRGGPQFF.

The table lists this clonotype with a few counts. The genes are TRBV2 and TRBJ1-5; 8 positions agree with TRBD1. The CDR3 loop spans 14 amino acids. Germline V gives CDR1 SNHLY, CDR2 FYNNEI. Trimming removed 4 bases from V and 4 bases from J; junction bases left unmatched: 3. The CDR3, as DNA: TGTGCCAGCAGTGGGACAGGGCGAAATCAGCCCCAGCATTTT. Translated: CASSGTGRNQPQHF.

This clonotype was seen a few times. The rearrangement uses TRBV27 and TRBJ2-7; the match to TRBD2 covers 7 bases. The CDR3 is 15 amino acids. J gave up 5 bases and V 7 bases, and 14 bases lay outside the gene matches. The V gene's germline CDR1 is MNHEY and CDR2 SMNVEV (reference sequence). In DNA, the CDR3 is TGTGCCAGCAACAAGGCGGGGGTACCGCCTGACGAGCAGTACTTC. Translation: CASNKAGVPPDEQYF.

A few counts support this clonotype. This chain connects TRBV6-2 or TRBV6-3 to TRBJ2-3; D is possibly TRBD1 or TRBD2 (5 bases each). V lost 5 bases and J lost 1, with 19 bases in between. The CDR3 runs 17 residues. Per the germline V gene, CDR1 is MNHEY and CDR2 is SVGEGT. The CDR3 loop is CASSIPGTAPRTDTQYF. The DNA of the CDR3 is TGTGCCAGCAGTATTCCCGGGACCGCACCTCGCACAGATACGCAGTATTTT.

This clonotype was counted a few times. V gene TRBV29-1 combines with J gene TRBJ1-1; no definite D call. The V gene lost 7 bases and the J gene lost 0 bases, with 12 bases spanning the gap. The CDR3 is 13 residues long. Germline lookup yields CDR1 SQVTM and CDR2 ANQGSEA. The CDR3 coding sequence is TGCAGCGCTGGGAACCGAGTGAACACTGAAGCTTTCTTT. Translation gives CSAGNRVNTEAFF.

CDR3 in DNA: TGTGCCAGCACCCGGGACAGGGCCAATGGCTACACCTTC. This gives the protein CASTRDRANGYTF. V and J are TRBV6-6 and TRBJ1-2, with 9 bases that match TRBD1. V gave up 7 bases and J gave up 6 bases; unmatched junction bases: 6. CDR1 MNHNY and CDR2 SVGAGI come from the germline V gene (reference sequence). The CDR3 sequence is 13 residues long.

This chain links TRBV18 with TRBJ1-1; TRBD1 is a possible D gene (6 bases). There are 16 residues in the CDR3. The V and J ends lost 3 bases and 1 base respectively, with 15 bases between them. Germline CDR1 is KGHSH and CDR2 is LQKENI. The CDR3 protein is CASSPQGFLRNTEAFF. In DNA, the CDR3 is TGTGCCAGCTCACCCCAGGGGTTTCTTAGGAACACTGAAGCTTTCTTT. The whole variable domain, filled in from reference TRBV18 and TRBJ1-1, reads NAGVMQNPRHLVRRRGQEARLRCSPMKGHSHVYWYRQLPEEGLKFMVYLQKENIIDESGMPKERFSAEFPKEGPSILRIQQVVRGDSAAYFCASSPQGFLRNTEAFFGQGTRLTVV.

There are a few counts of this clonotype. The rearrangement joins TRBV12-3 or TRBV12-4 to TRBJ1-6, with a weak D call TRBD1 (6 bases). Trimming shortened V by 6 bases and J by 3 bases, and 15 bases separated the two germline ends. The CDR3 consists of 16 residues. CDR3 loop: CASSSMEDSYNSPLHF. In DNA form, the CDR3 reads TGTGCCAGCAGCTCGATGGAGGACAGCTATAATTCACCCCTCCACTTT.

This clonotype occurred a few times. The rearrangement links TRBV9 to TRBJ2-3; D gene unclear. There are 15 residues in the CDR3. The germline V and J ends were trimmed by 5 bases and 1 base, with 14 bases remaining between them. CDR1 and CDR2 (germline): SGDLS, YYNGEE. CDR3 coding DNA: TGTGCCAGCAGTGACTCCCCCGGCGGCACAGATACGCAGTATTTT. It encodes CASSDSPGGTDTQYF.

The V call is TRBV4-3, the J call TRBJ1-1, with 8 bases identical to TRBD1. The germline V gene has CDR1 LGHNA and CDR2 YSLEER. This CDR3 is built from 17 residues. With V trimmed by 1 base and J by 10 bases, 17 bases remained unmatched. In DNA form, the CDR3 reads TGCGCCAGCAGCCAAGGGGGGCGAGCAGGGGGCAAAGATGCAGCTTTCTTT. Translated: CASSQGGRAGGKDAAFF.

This chain connects TRBV19 to TRBJ2-2, with D unresolved. Trimming left V 8 bases short and J 4 bases short, with 5 bases between. The CDR3 runs 11 residues. Germline CDR1 LNHDA, CDR2 SQIVND (reference sequence). CDR3 protein: CASLFTGELFF. The CDR3 nucleotides read TGTGCCAGTTTGTTCACCGGGGAGCTGTTTTTT.

This clonotype has more than one count but fewer than ten. The chain joins TRBV5-1 to TRBJ2-5; TRBD1 might be the D (6 bases). Looked up from germline, CDR1 is SGHRS and CDR2 is YFSETQ. This CDR3 has 17 residues. V shed 0 bases and J shed 4 bases, with 19 bases lying between them. The CDR3 loop reads CASSLEAGALVGETQYF. DNA for the CDR3: TGCGCCAGCAGCTTGGAGGCAGGGGCCCTCGTGGGAGAGACCCAGTACTTC.

This clonotype was picked up a small number of times. J is TRBJ1-1 and V is TRBV5-4; tentatively, D is TRBD1 (6 bases). The CDR3 length is 17 residues. V lost 3 bases and J lost 0, with 18 bases in between. CDR1 SGHNT and CDR2 YYREEE come from the germline V gene (reference sequence). The CDR3, as DNA: TGTGCCAGCAGCTCGAGCTCCGGGACAACCATGAACACTGAAGCTTTCTTT. This encodes CASSSSSGTTMNTEAFF. The variable domain in full, with the rest retrieved from reference TRBV5-4 and TRBJ1-1, is ETGVTQSPTHLIKTRGQQVTLRCSSQSGHNTVSWYQQALGQGPQFIFQYYREEENGRGNFPPRFSGLQFPNYSSELNVNALELDDSALYLCASSSSSGTTMNTEAFFGQGTRLTVV.

This clonotype has a count of ten or more. The chain is built from TRBV29-1 and TRBJ2-3; D remains ambiguous. The germline V gene has CDR1 SQVTM and CDR2 ANQGSEA. The CDR3 length is 12 residues. The ends were cut back, 3 bases at V and 3 bases at J, with 7 bases in the middle. The CDR3 DNA reads as TGCAGCGTTGAGCCACAGACAGATACGCAGTATTTT. This encodes CSVEPQTDTQYF.

This clonotype was recorded many times. The chain recombines TRBV5-1 with TRBJ2-3; tentatively, D is TRBD1 (6 bases). V was clipped by 2 bases and J by 3 bases, with 16 bases between them. This CDR3 region has 16 residues. CDR1 is SGHRS and CDR2 is YFSETQ in the germline V gene. The CDR3 sequence: CASSFQGLLGTDTQYF. The CDR3 bases are TGCGCCAGCAGCTTTCAGGGGTTGTTGGGAACAGATACGCAGTATTTT.

This chain joins TRBV7-2 and TRBJ1-5, with 8 bases that match TRBD1. CDR3 length: 15 amino acids. Germline values: CDR1 SGHTA, CDR2 FQGNSA. Unmatched junction bases numbered 7, after V lost 4 bases and J lost 5 bases. The DNA of the CDR3 is TGTGCCAGCAGCTGGGTCAGGGGGCCAGATCAGCCCCAGCATTTT. This codes for CASSWVRGPDQPQHF.

This clonotype has ten or more counts. CDR3 amino acids: CASSLLGALETQYF. For the CDR3, the DNA is TGCGCCAGCAGCTTACTGGGGGCGTTGGAGACCCAGTACTTC. This chain links TRBV5-1 with TRBJ2-5; weak D call: TRBD1 (6 bases). The CDR3 spans 14 residues. V dropped 2 bases and J dropped 5 bases, with 13 bases sitting between them. The germline CDR1 and CDR2 sequences are SGHRS and YFSETQ. The full variable domain, rest sourced from reference TRBV5-1 and TRBJ2-5, is KAGVTQTPRYLIKTRGQQVTLSCSPISGHRSVSWYQQTPGQGLQFLFEYFSETQRNKGNFPGRFSGRQFSNSRSEMNVSTLELGDSALYLCASSLLGALETQYFGPGTRLLVL.

This sequence joins TRBV10-2 and TRBJ2-7; no definite D call. The ends were cut back, 7 bases at V and 2 bases at J, with 12 bases in the middle. This CDR3 is 13 amino acids long. CDR1 is WSHSY, CDR2 SAAADI, per germline. Here the CDR3 DNA reads TGCGCCAGCAATTTCGGATCCCCCTACGAGCAGTACTTC. Its protein product is CASNFGSPYEQYF.

The sample holds a few counts of this clonotype. This sequence joins TRBV7-2 and TRBJ2-1; 9 positions agree with TRBD2. Germline V gene lookup returns CDR1 SGHTA and CDR2 FQGNSA. V dropped 6 bases and J dropped 7; count of bases not matched to a gene: 7. The CDR3 length is 14 residues. The DNA for the CDR3 is TGTGCCAGCAGGCTAGCGGGACGGGCTAATGAGCAGTTCTTC. It translates to CASRLAGRANEQFF.

This clonotype was counted between two and nine times. V is TRBV6-5 and J is TRBJ1-5; no definite D call. This CDR3 has 15 residues. Per germline, CDR1 MNHEY and CDR2 SVGAGI. V lost 2 bases to trimming and J lost 5 bases, with 13 bases between them. The CDR3 DNA reads TGTGCCAGCAGTTACGACGGCCGCTCCTATCAGCCCCAGCATTTT. Amino acids: CASSYDGRSYQPQHF.

The V gene is TRBV7-2, the J gene TRBJ1-6, with D possibly TRBD1 on 6 matching bases. There are 15 residues in the CDR3. V was pared by 5 bases and J by 10 bases, with 18 bases between. The germline V gene has CDR1 SGHTA and CDR2 FQGNSA. Written as DNA, the CDR3 is TGTGCCAGCAGCACCTACAGGGACCCGGAGTCACCCCTCCACTTT. Translated, it gives CASSTYRDPESPLHF.

V gene TRBV9 combines with J gene TRBJ2-7; 7 nucleotides align to TRBD1. CDR3 size: 19 residues. V dropped 3 bases and J dropped 0; count of bases not matched to a gene: 18. Germline V gives CDR1 SGDLS, CDR2 YYNGEE. The CDR3 bases are TGTGCCAGCAGCGCGCCGGGCGCAACAGGGGTCCCCTTCTCCTACGAGCAGTACGTC. Protein: CASSAPGATGVPFSYEQYV.

The CDR3 spells CASSSSGDSLNTGELFF. The CDR3 region has the DNA TGTGCCAGCAGCTCTAGCGGGGACTCCTTGAACACCGGGGAGCTGTTTTTT. V and J are TRBV7-9 and TRBJ2-2, with 9 bases identical to TRBD2. CDR1 SEHNR and CDR2 FQNEAQ come from the germline V gene (reference sequence). V lost 4 bases, J lost 1 base, and 7 bases stayed unmatched. The CDR3 covers 17 residues.